Presented here are 28 T cell receptor beta chains from one specimen sequenced in a study of tissue T cells after allogeneic stem cell transplantation. Sequenced by immunoSEQ multiplex PCR; TCRdb stores in-frame clones only, minus some. This table has 42,000 or so clones, roughly 92% appearing once. The source was blood, collected before transplantation. The receptor set was obtained from a woman aged 35-70 years who later had graft-versus-host disease after an allogeneic stem cell transplant.

V gene TRBV27 combines with J gene TRBJ2-1; 8 bases map to TRBD2. Germline values: CDR1 MNHEY, CDR2 SMNVEV (reference sequence). The CDR3 is 17 amino acids. Germline trimming cut 2 bases from V and 4 bases from J; bases unmatched to any gene: 10. The CDR3 DNA follows: TGTGCCAGCAGTTTAGATCGTTCGGGAGGGAGATACAATGAGCAGTTCTTC. Residues: CASSLDRSGGRYNEQFF.

The gene calls are TRBV9 and TRBJ2-3, with 8 bases matching TRBD2. Germline V gives CDR1 SGDLS, CDR2 YYNGEE. This CDR3 is 15 amino acids long. Trimming removed 0 bases from V and 3 bases from J; junction bases left unmatched: 3. CDR3 DNA: TGTGCCAGCAGCGTAGCGGGAGGGGTTACAGATACGCAGTATTTT. Translation: CASSVAGGVTDTQYF.

This chain uses TRBV7-3 with TRBJ2-3; 7 bases are shared with TRBD2. The CDR3 runs 13 residues. The V gene end was trimmed by 3 bases and the J gene end by 8 bases; junction bases not matched to a gene: 5. In germline, CDR1 is SGHTA, CDR2 FQGTGA. This CDR3 reads CASSLRERGTQYF. Written as DNA, the CDR3 is TGTGCCAGCAGCTTGCGGGAGAGGGGTACGCAGTATTTT.

CDR3 coding DNA: TGTGCCAGCAGCTTAGCGGGGCGGGAGGCCCCCCGAACCAGAGATACGCAGTATTTT. This sequence encodes CASSLAGREAPRTRDTQYF. The V and J genes are TRBV7-2 and TRBJ2-3; 8 bases map to TRBD2. Germline lookup yields CDR1 SGHTA and CDR2 FQGNSA. The CDR3 covers 19 residues. Losses at the gene ends were 0 bases for V and 5 bases for J; bases not matched to a gene: 16.

The rearrangement uses TRBV30 and TRBJ2-1, with 14 nucleotides matching TRBD2. Per the germline V gene, CDR1 is GTSNPN and CDR2 is SVGIG (reference sequence). This CDR3 contains 15 residues. Trimming at V came to 3 bases and at J to 7 bases, leaving 5 bases not matched to a gene. CDR3 in DNA: TGTGCCTGGAGGACTAGCGGGAGGGCCCATAATGAGCAGTTCTTC. Its protein is CAWRTSGRAHNEQFF.

CDR3 protein: CASSLDGPRRVAGELFF. The DNA for the CDR3 is TGCGCCAGCAGCCTGGATGGACCCCGTAGGGTCGCCGGGGAGCTGTTTTTT. The genes are TRBV5-1 and TRBJ2-2; unclear D gene. Germline V lookup: CDR1 SGHRS, CDR2 YFSETQ. V was shortened by 4 bases and J by 6 bases, with 22 bases between the two germline ends. The CDR3 has 17 residues.

The chain combines TRBV4-3 with TRBJ2-1; D is undetermined. V lost 0 bases to trimming and J lost 0 bases, with 6 bases between them. CDR3 length: 15 amino acids. CDR1 and CDR2 from the germline V gene are LGHNA and YSLEER. The CDR3 loop is CASSQEPSSYNEQFF. The CDR3, as DNA: TGCGCCAGCAGCCAAGAGCCTAGCTCCTACAATGAGCAGTTCTTC.

The gene calls are TRBV28 and TRBJ1-1, with D maybe TRBD1 (6 bases). This CDR3 comprises 15 residues. The V end lost 4 bases, the J end lost 0 bases, and 12 bases lay between the germline ends. The V gene's germline CDR1 is MDHEN and CDR2 SYDVKM. The CDR3 DNA is TGTGCCAGCAGTTCCGGAGACAGGATGAACACTGAAGCTTTCTTT. This sequence encodes CASSSGDRMNTEAFF.

This sequence joins TRBV10-3 and TRBJ2-7; D is uncertain. V was cut by 0 bases and J by 3 bases, with 12 bases left in between. The CDR3 is 15 residues long. The germline V gene has CDR1 ENHRY and CDR2 SYGVKD. In DNA, the CDR3 is TGTGCCATCAGTGAGTCCGGCATAACAGTCTACGAGCAGTACTTC. This codes for CAISESGITVYEQYF.

The chain is built from TRBV15 and TRBJ1-2; D is undetermined. V was clipped by 0 bases and J by 7 bases, with 18 bases between them. This CDR3 is 16 amino acids long. Germline V gene lookup returns CDR1 LNHNV and CDR2 YYDKDF (reference sequence). The chain's CDR3 is CATSREVRGSVTGYTF. The DNA of the CDR3 is TGTGCCACCAGCAGAGAAGTACGGGGATCGGTAACTGGCTACACCTTC. Full variable domain (missing parts from reference TRBV15 and TRBJ1-2): DAMVIQNPRYQVTQFGKPVTLSCSQTLNHNVMYWYQQKSSQAPKLLFHYYDKDFNNEADTPDNFQSRRPNTSFCFLDIRSPGLGDTAMYLCATSREVRGSVTGYTFGSGTRLTVV.

This chain links TRBV5-1 with TRBJ2-7, with 9 positions matching TRBD2. The germline V gene has CDR1 SGHRS and CDR2 YFSETQ. The V gene end was trimmed by 5 bases and the J gene end by 4 bases; junction bases not matched to a gene: 4. The CDR3 sequence is 13 residues long. The CDR3 protein is CASSSGSEYEQYF. CDR3 DNA: TGCGCCAGCAGTAGCGGGAGTGAGTACGAGCAGTACTTC.

This clone was observed a few times. The chain links TRBV3-1 (or the pseudogene TRBV3-2) to TRBJ2-6; unclear D gene. The germline V gene encodes CDR1 LGHDT and CDR2 YNNKEL (reference sequence). Between the trimmed V and J ends, which lost 0 bases and 0 bases, there was a span of 6 bases. CDR3 length equals 16 residues. In DNA, the CDR3 is TGTGCCAGCAGCCAAGATGGGGTCTCTGGGGCCAACGTCCTGACTTTC. Protein product: CASSQDGVSGANVLTF.

J is TRBJ2-7 and V is TRBV5-4; 10 nucleotides line up with TRBD1. This CDR3 contains 14 residues. Germline CDR1 is SGHNT and CDR2 is YYREEE (reference sequence). The junction had 6 bases not matched to a gene; V was cut back by 5 bases and J by 4 bases. This chain's CDR3 is CASSTRQGAYEQYF. CDR3 in DNA: TGTGCCAGCAGTACTCGACAGGGGGCTTACGAGCAGTACTTC.

V usage is TRBV6-5 and J usage is TRBJ1-1, with 8 nucleotides matching TRBD1. This CDR3 is 15 amino acids long. The germline V gene has CDR1 MNHEY and CDR2 SVGAGI. Trimming at V came to 5 bases and at J to 7 bases, leaving 12 bases not matched to a gene. CDR3 bases: TGTGCCAGCAGTACCCCAAGACAGGGGAGTGGTGAAGCTTTCTTT. Protein sequence: CASSTPRQGSGEAFF.

J is TRBJ1-1 and V is TRBV3-1 (or the pseudogene TRBV3-2); D remains unclear. The V gene lost 1 base and the J gene lost 2 bases, with 11 bases spanning the gap. CDR3 length: 15 residues. The germline V gene has CDR1 LGHDT and CDR2 YNNKEL (reference sequence). This chain's CDR3 is CASSQGAAFNTEAFF. CDR3 nucleotides: TGTGCCAGCAGCCAAGGAGCCGCGTTCAACACTGAAGCTTTCTTT.

The V gene is TRBV9, the J gene TRBJ1-1; the D gene is possibly TRBD1 (6 bases). Germline V gene lookup returns CDR1 SGDLS and CDR2 YYNGEE. The CDR3 is 15 residues long. V was pared by 0 bases and J by 4 bases, with 13 bases between. The CDR3 protein is CASSVGDQGTTEAFF. CDR3 DNA sequence: TGTGCCAGCAGCGTAGGGGATCAGGGGACCACTGAAGCTTTCTTT.

The chain uses TRBV11-3 and TRBJ2-1; 7 bases agree with TRBD2. This CDR3 spans 14 amino acids. The germline gives CDR1 SGHNT, CDR2 YENEEA. The V segment lost 5 bases and the J segment 7 bases; nucleotides outside the gene matches: 8. CDR3 sequence reads: CASSPGGEGNEQFF. The CDR3 DNA sequence: TGTGCCAGCAGCCCCGGCGGGGAGGGGAATGAGCAGTTCTTC. The full variable domain, in which reference TRBV11-3 and TRBJ2-1 provide the parts outside the CDR3, is EAGVVQSPRYKIIEKKQPVAFWCNPISGHNTLYWYLQNLGQGPELLIRYENEEAVDDSQLPKDRFSAERLKGVDSTLKIQPAELGDSAVYLCASSPGGEGNEQFFGPGTRLTVL.

The CDR3, as DNA: TGTGCCAGCAGCCTGGGGACTAGCATAGAGACCCAGTACTTC. This gives the protein CASSLGTSIETQYF. This chain uses TRBV7-2 with TRBJ2-5; 9 bases match TRBD2. The germline gives CDR1 SGHTA, CDR2 FQGNSA. V dropped 5 bases and J dropped 4; count of bases not matched to a gene: 5. This CDR3 is built from 14 residues.

The chain employs TRBV21-1 and TRBJ2-7; TRBD1 is the table's D call, not checked against the DNA. TRBV21-1 is marked as a pseudogene. The CDR3 is 17 residues long. The CDR3 coding sequence is TGTGCCAGCAGCAAAGTGTCGAGGACAGGCCTCTCCTACGAGCAGTACTTC. Residues: CASSKVSRTGLSYEQYF.

V gene TRBV6-2 or TRBV6-3 combines with J gene TRBJ2-3, with 12 nucleotides matching TRBD2. CDR3 length: 15 residues. Trimming cost V 6 bases and J 8 bases; bases outside gene matches: 9. Per germline, CDR1 MNHEY and CDR2 SVGEGT. The CDR3 loop is CASSPLAGGPGTQYF. Written as DNA, the CDR3 is TGTGCCAGCAGCCCCCTAGCGGGAGGGCCGGGTACGCAGTATTTT.

The rearrangement links TRBV29-1 to TRBJ2-7; the D gene is possibly TRBD1 (5 bases). From germline, CDR1 is SQVTM and CDR2 ANQGSEA. This CDR3 has 13 amino acids. The germline V and J ends were trimmed by 4 bases and 0 bases, with 10 bases remaining between them. The CDR3 DNA reads as TGCAGCGTTGTGGACACTACCTCCTACGAGCAGTACTTC. This translates into CSVVDTTSYEQYF.

In this sample, this clone turned up once. The rearrangement uses TRBV7-9 and TRBJ1-3; 7 bases align to TRBD1. The V gene's germline CDR1 is SEHNR and CDR2 FQNEAQ (reference sequence). This CDR3 spans 14 amino acids. Trimming removed 5 bases from V and 4 bases from J; junction bases left unmatched: 5. The CDR3 DNA is TGTGCCAGCAGCACAACAGGGGAGGGAAACACCATATATTTT. This encodes CASSTTGEGNTIYF.

The chain is built from TRBV6-6 and TRBJ1-1, with D uncertain. CDR3 length: 12 amino acids. Trimming removed 5 bases from V and 6 bases from J, with 10 bases in between. CDR1 and CDR2 (germline): MNHNY, SVGAGI (reference sequence). The CDR3 nucleotides are TGTGCCAGCAGTGACCCGCGGCCTGAAGCTTTCTTT. This encodes CASSDPRPEAFF.

The V call is TRBV11-2, the J call TRBJ2-2; TRBD1 aligns across 10 bases. Germline CDR1 SGHAT, CDR2 FQNNGV. The CDR3 extends over 14 amino acids. V shed 5 bases and J 7 bases; nucleotides not matched to a gene: 4. For the CDR3, the DNA is TGTGCCAGCAGCCCCGGACAGGGGGGCGGGGAGCTGTTTTTT. Its translation: CASSPGQGGGELFF.

The chain recombines TRBV24-1 with TRBJ2-7, with TRBD2 as a possible D gene (7 bases). Trimming removed 5 bases from V and 1 base from J, with 11 bases in between. CDR3 size: 14 residues. CDR1 and CDR2 from the germline V gene are KGHDR and SFDVKD. CDR3 nucleotides: TGTGCCACCAGTGGCGGGGGCTTATCCTACGAGCAGTACTTC. Translation: CATSGGGLSYEQYF.

The rearrangement links TRBV28 to TRBJ2-2; no clear D gene. CDR1 MDHEN and CDR2 SYDVKM come from the germline V gene. Trimming left V 6 bases short and J 1 base short, with 3 bases between. The CDR3 totals 12 residues. The CDR3 loop is CASRGNTGELFF. The CDR3 DNA reads as TGTGCCAGCAGGGGGAACACCGGGGAGCTGTTTTTT.

CDR3 region: CASSQHPSGRAPGELFF. CDR3 bases: TGCGCCAGCAGCCAACATCCTAGCGGGAGGGCGCCCGGGGAGCTGTTTTTT. V gene TRBV4-3 combines with J gene TRBJ2-2, with 12 bases aligning to TRBD2. The germline gives CDR1 LGHNA, CDR2 YSLEER. CDR3 length: 17 amino acids. V dropped 2 bases and J dropped 6; count of bases not matched to a gene: 7.

V gene TRBV6-6 combines with J gene TRBJ2-7; 7 bases align to TRBD2. The CDR3 sequence is 14 residues long. V shed 7 bases and J 2 bases; nucleotides not matched to a gene: 8. Germline V gene sequence: CDR1 MNHNY, CDR2 SVGAGI (reference sequence). CDR3 nucleotides: TGTGCCAGCACCCTAGCGGAAGCCGCCTACGAGCAGTACTTC. Translated: CASTLAEAAYEQYF.